The TCR beta chain described here comes from a study of technical replicates of blood from several donors. The CDR3 has 13 amino acids. Looked up from germline, CDR1 is SQVTM and CDR2 is ANQGSEA. With 2 bases clipped from V and 10 bases from J, the junction kept 6 bases outside the gene matches. Profiling relied on immunoSEQ multiplex PCR, and the TCRdb table lists in-frame clones only, not all of them. The sample includes roughly 85,000 clones, nearly 95% of them seen just once. Material for sequencing was T cells isolated from PBMCs. The rearrangement uses TRBV29-1 and TRBJ2-1, with TRBD2 identical over 9 bases. The source of this sequence is a human donor in good health. The CDR3 DNA sequence: TGCAGCGTTGAAAGAGCGGGAGGATGGGAGCAGTTCTTC. Its translation is CSVERAGGWEQFF.